This entry concerns a single T cell receptor (beta chain). Antigen: not known. The naive CD8 fraction comprised CD45RO-negative cells positively selected for CCR7 and excluded terminally differentiated effector memory CD45RA+ cells. The donors were all Caucasian adults (living in Nashville, Tennessee). Authors' data handling: ImmunoSEQ gave junction-only sequences without quality scores, so filtering differed. Produced via immunoSEQ multiplex PCR; TCRdb's table is partial and in-frame only. V and J calls and clone size come straight from that table; D and trimming were deduced from the DNA. The repertoire holds some 2.1 million clones, with around 96% as singletons. The sample is drawn from a study of shared clonotypes between healthy human individuals. Germline trimming cut 4 bases from V and 4 bases from J; bases unmatched to any gene: 3. This CDR3 contains 14 residues. Germline CDR1 and CDR2: SGHRS and YFSETQ.

General observations from the study: The study found lower generation probabilities in non-shared clonotypes than in those shared by all four donors.

This receptor was taken from a man aged 18 to 30 in good health. The sequenced material came from naive CD8+ T cells sorted from blood. J is TRBJ2-7 and V is TRBV5-1, with 12 bases fitting TRBD1. The CDR3 loop is CASSKGQGAYEQYF. Written as DNA, the CDR3 is TGCGCCAGCAGCAAGGGACAGGGGGCTTACGAGCAGTACTTC.